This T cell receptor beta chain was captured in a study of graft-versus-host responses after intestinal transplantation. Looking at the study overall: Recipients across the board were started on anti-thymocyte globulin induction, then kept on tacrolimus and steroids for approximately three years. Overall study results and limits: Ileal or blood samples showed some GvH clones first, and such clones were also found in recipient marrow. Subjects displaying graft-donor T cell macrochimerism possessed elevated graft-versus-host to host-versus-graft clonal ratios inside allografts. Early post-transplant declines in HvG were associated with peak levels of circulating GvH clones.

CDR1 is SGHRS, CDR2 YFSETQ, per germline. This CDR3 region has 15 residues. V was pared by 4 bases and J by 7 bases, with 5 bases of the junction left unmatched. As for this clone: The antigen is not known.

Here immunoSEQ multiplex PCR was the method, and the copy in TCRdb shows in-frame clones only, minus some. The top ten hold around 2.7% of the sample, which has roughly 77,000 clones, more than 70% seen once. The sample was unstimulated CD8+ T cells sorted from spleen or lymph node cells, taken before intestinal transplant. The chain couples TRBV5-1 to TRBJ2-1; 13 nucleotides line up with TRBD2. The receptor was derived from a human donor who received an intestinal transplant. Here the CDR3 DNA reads TGCGCCAGCAGCGGGAGACTAGCGGGGGGAAATGAGCAGTTCTTC. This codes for CASSGRLAGGNEQFF.